This is a list of T cell receptor beta chains from one sample in a study of vaccination effects on CD4 cells after COVID-19. Measured with immunoSEQ multiplex PCR; TCRdb has only the in-frame clones, and not every one. The table shows more than 45,000 clones, with 75% to 85% occurring only once. No cognate antigen is known for these TCRs. The material was CD4+ T cells from PBMCs cultured with HIV peptides, obtained before COVID-19 vaccination. The receptors originated from a human donor who had a prior SARS-CoV-2 infection. The conserved cysteine and the conserved F or W are not part of the CDR3 here. Each record gives: V gene, CDR3 protein.

v_gene: TRBV2
CDR3aa: ASSLQGMNTEAF

v_gene: TRBV11-3
CDR3aa: ASSLDTRTGVVNTEAF

v_gene: TRBV2
CDR3aa: ASSELVRGSTDTQY

v_gene: TRBV7-3
CDR3aa: ASSLRGIAGSRSSGANVLT

v_gene: TRBV11-2
CDR3aa: ASSLDPTGELF

v_gene: TRBV11-2
CDR3aa: ASSPGAAGDSTYEQY

v_gene: TRBV7-3
CDR3aa: ASSPDSFYEQY

v_gene: TRBV6-2/TRBV6-3
CDR3aa: ASSRGSQVTGELF

v_gene: TRBV5-6
CDR3aa: ASSPYGTGQSPLH

v_gene: TRBV18
CDR3aa: ASSPPQETQY

v_gene: TRBV4-2
CDR3aa: ASSQGPGPGEKLF

v_gene: TRBV10-1
CDR3aa: ASSEHNHWRLRRKDRSTDTQY

v_gene: TRBV18
CDR3aa: ASSPLAGSYNEQF

v_gene: TRBV27
CDR3aa: ASSLLPEFNLAGELF

v_gene: TRBV4-2
CDR3aa: ASSQEGYNEQF

v_gene: TRBV5-1
CDR3aa: ASSLEAGRNEQF

v_gene: TRBV7-9
CDR3aa: ASSLRRGSGNTIY

v_gene: TRBV18
CDR3aa: ASSPPSVGNTIY

v_gene: TRBV5-4
CDR3aa: ASSLEAGGYGYT

v_gene: TRBV2
CDR3aa: ASSETETQY

v_gene: TRBV19
CDR3aa: ASSITGGGQPQH

v_gene: TRBV3-1/TRBV3-2
CDR3aa: ASSQGHSNTEAF

v_gene: TRBV18
CDR3aa: ASSPGTNEQY

v_gene: TRBV3-1/TRBV3-2
CDR3aa: ASSPGPGELF

v_gene: TRBV7-2
CDR3aa: ASSLGVAMADTQY

v_gene: TRBV18
CDR3aa: ASSPQGEGYEQY

v_gene: TRBV5-6
CDR3aa: ASSPNSGVGETQY

v_gene: TRBV5-1
CDR3aa: ASSTLGSGTYNEQF

v_gene: TRBV7-9
CDR3aa: ASSLFGVDTQY

v_gene: TRBV29-1
CDR3aa: SILGGSSYNEQF

v_gene: TRBV15
CDR3aa: ATTPGHNDYGYT

v_gene: TRBV7-8
CDR3aa: ASSRAYSRFTDTQY

v_gene: TRBV11-1
CDR3aa: ASSTGTGGIYEQY

v_gene: TRBV6-1
CDR3aa: ASSEYRLNTEAF

v_gene: TRBV7-9
CDR3aa: ASSPPQGGYT

v_gene: TRBV23-1
CDR3aa: ASSQRDLGGVSSYNEQF

v_gene: TRBV24-1
CDR3aa: ATSDAAELTDTQY

v_gene: TRBV6-5
CDR3aa: ASSYLAGDGEQY

v_gene: TRBV5-1
CDR3aa: ASSRGGGTGNTEAF

v_gene: TRBV6-2/TRBV6-3
CDR3aa: ASSYSSDRGNYGYT

v_gene: TRBV5-1
CDR3aa: ASSLEGLAPNDEQF

v_gene: TRBV5-8
CDR3aa: ASSLAGRGFGETQY

v_gene: TRBV9
CDR3aa: ASSVETSGETQY

v_gene: TRBV18
CDR3aa: ASSPFSTGTTRNYGYT

v_gene: TRBV6-5
CDR3aa: ASSPGQTLYGYT

v_gene: TRBV25-1
CDR3aa: ASSEFGTPSGYT